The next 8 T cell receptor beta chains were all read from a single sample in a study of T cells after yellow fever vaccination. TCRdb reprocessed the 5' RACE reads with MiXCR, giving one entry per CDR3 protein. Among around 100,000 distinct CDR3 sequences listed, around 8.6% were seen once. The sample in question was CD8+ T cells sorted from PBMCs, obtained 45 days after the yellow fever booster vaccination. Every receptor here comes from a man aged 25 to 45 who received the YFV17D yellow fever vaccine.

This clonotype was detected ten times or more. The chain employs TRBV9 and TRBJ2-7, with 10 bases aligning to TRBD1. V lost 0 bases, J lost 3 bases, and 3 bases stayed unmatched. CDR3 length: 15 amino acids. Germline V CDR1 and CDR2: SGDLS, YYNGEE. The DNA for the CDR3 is TGTGCCAGCAGCGTAGGGACAGGGGGAGTCTACGAGCAGTACTTC. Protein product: CASSVGTGGVYEQYF.

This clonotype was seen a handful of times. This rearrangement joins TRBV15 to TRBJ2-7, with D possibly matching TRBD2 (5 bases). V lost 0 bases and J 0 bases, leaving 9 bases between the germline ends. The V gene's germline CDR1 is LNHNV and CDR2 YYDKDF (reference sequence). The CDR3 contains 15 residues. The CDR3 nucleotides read TGTGCCACCAGCAGAGATCGGGGTTACTCCTACGAGCAGTACTTC. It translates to CATSRDRGYSYEQYF.

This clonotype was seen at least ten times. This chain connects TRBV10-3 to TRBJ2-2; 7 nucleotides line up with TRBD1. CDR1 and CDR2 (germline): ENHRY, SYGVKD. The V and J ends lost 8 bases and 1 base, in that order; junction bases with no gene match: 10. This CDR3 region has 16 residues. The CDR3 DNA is TGTGCCATCCCGGATCCTAGGACAGGGAACACCGGGGAGCTGTTTTTT. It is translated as CAIPDPRTGNTGELFF.

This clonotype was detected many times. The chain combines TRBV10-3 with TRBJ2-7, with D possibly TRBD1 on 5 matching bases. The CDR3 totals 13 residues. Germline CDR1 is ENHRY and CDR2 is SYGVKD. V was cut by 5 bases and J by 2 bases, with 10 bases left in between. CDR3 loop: CAISLDRTYEQYF. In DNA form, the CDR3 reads TGTGCCATCAGTCTTGACAGAACCTACGAGCAGTACTTC.

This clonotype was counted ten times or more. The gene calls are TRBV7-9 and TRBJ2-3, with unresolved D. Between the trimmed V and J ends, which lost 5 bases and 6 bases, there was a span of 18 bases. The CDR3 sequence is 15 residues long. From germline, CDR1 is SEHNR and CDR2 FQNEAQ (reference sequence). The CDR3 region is CASSPDLLLGDTQYF. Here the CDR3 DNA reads TGTGCCAGCAGCCCCGACTTGCTCCTCGGGGATACGCAGTATTTT.

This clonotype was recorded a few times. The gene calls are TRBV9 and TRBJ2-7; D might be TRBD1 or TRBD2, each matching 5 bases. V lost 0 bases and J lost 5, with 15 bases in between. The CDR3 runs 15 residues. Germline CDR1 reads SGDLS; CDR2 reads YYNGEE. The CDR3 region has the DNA TGTGCCAGCAGCGTAGGGGGGACCCTAGCAAACGAGCAGTACTTC. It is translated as CASSVGGTLANEQYF.

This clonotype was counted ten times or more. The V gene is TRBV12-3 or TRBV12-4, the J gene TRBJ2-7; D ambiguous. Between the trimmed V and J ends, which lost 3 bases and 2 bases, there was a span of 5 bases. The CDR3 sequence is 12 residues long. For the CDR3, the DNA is TGTGCCAGCAGTTTCAGGACCTACGAGCAGTACTTC. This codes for CASSFRTYEQYF.

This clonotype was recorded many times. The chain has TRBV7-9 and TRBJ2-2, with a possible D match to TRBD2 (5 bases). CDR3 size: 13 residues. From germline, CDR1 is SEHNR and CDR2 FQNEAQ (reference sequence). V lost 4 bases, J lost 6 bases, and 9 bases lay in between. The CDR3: CASSYPGAGELFF. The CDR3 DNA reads TGTGCCAGCAGCTACCCCGGGGCCGGGGAGCTGTTTTTT.